The 30 T cell receptor beta chains presented below share a single source sample, sequenced in a study of technical replicates of blood from several donors. TCRdb's table, derived via immunoSEQ multiplex PCR, lists solely in-frame clones and lacks some. The top ten clones hold less than 0.3% of a sample with 75,000 to 90,000 clones, 85% to 95% of them seen once. Sequencing was performed on T cells isolated from PBMCs. These TCRs come from a human donor in good health.

The gene calls are TRBV29-1 and TRBJ1-1, with D maybe TRBD1 (5 bases). Trimming shortened V by 0 bases and J by 0 bases, and 23 bases separated the two germline ends. In germline, CDR1 is SQVTM, CDR2 ANQGSEA. The length of the CDR3 is 19 residues. CDR3 residues: CSVEDRGVRSAPMNTEAFF. As DNA, the CDR3 is TGCAGCGTTGAAGATCGGGGGGTGCGGTCCGCTCCCATGAACACTGAAGCTTTCTTT.

This rearrangement joins TRBV4-1 to TRBJ2-3; 10 bases align to TRBD1. This CDR3 spans 15 amino acids. V trimming: 3 bases; J trimming: 7 bases; junction bases outside the gene matches: 7. Germline CDR1 MGHRA, CDR2 YSYEKL. CDR3 amino acids: CASSQPGQGKYTQYF. The CDR3, as DNA: TGCGCCAGCAGCCAGCCGGGACAGGGGAAGTATACGCAGTATTTT.

The CDR3 sequence: CAISEGYNEQFF. The DNA of the CDR3 is TGTGCCATCTCGGAGGGCTACAATGAGCAGTTCTTC. The rearrangement joins TRBV10-3 to TRBJ2-1; possible D gene TRBD2, 6 bases. CDR1 and CDR2 (germline): ENHRY, SYGVKD. Trimming shortened V by 8 bases and J by 3 bases, and 8 bases separated the two germline ends. The length of the CDR3 is 12 residues.

The chain couples TRBV19 to TRBJ1-5; D is uncertain. CDR3 length equals 17 residues. CDR1 and CDR2 (germline): LNHDA, SQIVND (reference sequence). V was clipped by 3 bases and J by 7 bases, with 22 bases between them. The CDR3 is CASSILPLGSDDQPQHF. The CDR3 region has the DNA TGTGCCAGTAGTATCCTCCCCCTTGGCAGCGACGACCAGCCCCAGCATTTT.

The chain links TRBV5-1 to TRBJ1-5; D not resolved. The CDR3 covers 15 residues. CDR1 and CDR2 (germline): SGHRS, YFSETQ. Trimming removed 0 bases at V and 0 bases at J, with 7 bases between. The CDR3: CASSLVPGSNQPQHF. As DNA, the CDR3 is TGCGCCAGCAGCTTGGTACCGGGTAGCAATCAGCCCCAGCATTTT. The full variable domain, rest sourced from reference TRBV5-1 and TRBJ1-5, is KAGVTQTPRYLIKTRGQQVTLSCSPISGHRSVSWYQQTPGQGLQFLFEYFSETQRNKGNFPGRFSGRQFSNSRSEMNVSTLELGDSALYLCASSLVPGSNQPQHFGDGTRLSIL.

The V call is TRBV29-1, the J call TRBJ2-1; 9 bases map to TRBD2. The junction had 10 bases not matched to a gene; V was cut back by 5 bases and J by 2 bases. The CDR3 has 16 residues. CDR1 SQVTM and CDR2 ANQGSEA come from the germline V gene. In DNA form, the CDR3 reads TGCAGCGTTCCGACCGCCAGCGGGAGGCCCTACAATGAGCAGTTCTTC. This codes for CSVPTASGRPYNEQFF.

The chain combines TRBV7-9 with TRBJ1-1; weak D call: TRBD1 (5 bases). V lost 5 bases to trimming and J lost 11 bases, with 15 bases between them. This CDR3 is built from 12 residues. The V gene's germline CDR1 is SEHNR and CDR2 FQNEAQ (reference sequence). In DNA, the CDR3 is TGTGCCAGCAGCATCAAGGCAGGGAACGCTTTCTTT. Its translation: CASSIKAGNAFF.

CDR3 loop: CAISEPGQEGNTEAFF. For the CDR3, the DNA is TGTGCCATCAGTGAGCCGGGACAGGAAGGGAACACTGAAGCTTTCTTT. V gene TRBV10-3 combines with J gene TRBJ1-1; 8 nucleotides match TRBD1. With V trimmed by 2 bases and J by 1 base, 6 bases remained unmatched. Germline loops: CDR1 ENHRY, CDR2 SYGVKD. The CDR3 totals 16 residues.

The V and J genes are TRBV11-3 and TRBJ2-1; D perhaps matches TRBD1 (6 bases). The CDR3 is 15 amino acids. Germline CDR1 SGHNT, CDR2 YENEEA. V lost 0 bases to trimming and J lost 2 bases, with 8 bases between them. CDR3 amino acids: CASSLDRDTYNEQFF. The CDR3, as DNA: TGTGCCAGCAGCTTAGACCGGGACACCTACAATGAGCAGTTCTTC.

The chain links TRBV6-5 to TRBJ1-2; 7 nucleotides agree with TRBD1. The CDR3 consists of 13 residues. CDR1 is MNHEY, CDR2 SVGAGI, per germline. J lost 1 base, V lost 8 bases, and 4 bases had no gene match. The CDR3 sequence is CASGTEFNYGYTF. CDR3 in DNA: TGTGCCAGCGGGACAGAGTTTAACTATGGCTACACCTTC.

In its sample, this clone was seen a few times. The chain joins TRBV2 to TRBJ2-7; D uncertain. Between the trimmed V and J ends, which lost 5 bases and 0 bases, there was a span of 5 bases. There are 12 residues in the CDR3. Germline CDR1 reads SNHLY; CDR2 reads FYNNEI. CDR3 nucleotides: TGTGCCAGCAGTCTAGACTCCTACGAGCAGTACTTC. This codes for CASSLDSYEQYF.

The genes are TRBV11-2 and TRBJ1-1, with TRBD1 as a possible D gene (6 bases). The V end was cut by 6 bases, the J end by 8 bases, with 7 bases between. Germline values: CDR1 SGHAT, CDR2 FQNNGV. The length of the CDR3 is 10 residues. The CDR3 sequence: CASRQGEAFF. DNA for the CDR3: TGTGCCAGCAGACAGGGAGAAGCTTTCTTT.

This chain uses TRBV2 with TRBJ2-1; 8 bases map to TRBD2. With V trimmed by 8 bases and J by 4 bases, 10 bases remained unmatched. Germline V CDR1 and CDR2: SNHLY, FYNNEI. This CDR3 contains 15 residues. CDR3 coding DNA: TGTGCCAGCTACGTAACTAGCGGAAAATACAATGAGCAGTTCTTC. Translation: CASYVTSGKYNEQFF.

The chain employs TRBV7-2 and TRBJ2-7; 8 bases align to TRBD1. The V and J ends lost 0 bases and 3 bases, in that order; junction bases with no gene match: 4. The germline V gene has CDR1 SGHTA and CDR2 FQGNSA. CDR3 size: 15 residues. The CDR3 sequence is CASSLAPGQDYEQYF. The CDR3 coding sequence is TGTGCCAGCAGCTTAGCTCCGGGACAGGACTACGAGCAGTACTTC. Full variable domain (outside the CDR3, taken from reference TRBV7-2 and TRBJ2-7): GAGVSQSPSNKVTEKGKDVELRCDPISGHTALYWYRQSLGQGLEFLIYFQGNSAPDKSGLPSDRFSAERTGGSVSTLTIQRTQQEDSAVYLCASSLAPGQDYEQYFGPGTRLTVT.

The chain carries TRBV21-1 and TRBJ1-4. TRBV21-1 corresponds to a pseudogene. This CDR3 region has 17 residues. CDR3 loop: CASSPLSPGGKNEKLFF. For the CDR3, the DNA is TGTGCCAGCAGCCCTCTTTCCCCCGGGGGGAAGAATGAAAAACTGTTTTTT.

CDR3 sequence (DNA): TGTGCCAGCAGTGAATTCGGGGGGGGAGGCTACGAGCAGTACTTC. This sequence encodes CASSEFGGGGYEQYF. This chain connects TRBV6-1 to TRBJ2-7; 8 positions agree with TRBD2. Trimming at V came to 2 bases and at J to 3 bases, leaving 6 bases not matched to a gene. Germline V gives CDR1 MNHNS, CDR2 SASEGT. The CDR3 is 15 residues long.

The genes are TRBV6-5 and TRBJ2-7; TRBD2 is a possible D gene (6 bases). The V gene's germline CDR1 is MNHEY and CDR2 SVGAGI. The CDR3 covers 14 residues. Trimming shortened V by 7 bases and J by 3 bases, and 16 bases separated the two germline ends. The CDR3, as DNA: TGTGCCAGCACCCCACGGTCCGGGGGCTACGAGCAGTACTTC. It yields the protein CASTPRSGGYEQYF.

This clone was seen a single time. This chain joins TRBV5-1 and TRBJ2-7; perhaps TRBD2 as D (5 bases). CDR1 SGHRS and CDR2 YFSETQ come from the germline V gene. The CDR3 covers 13 residues. Trimming shortened V by 1 base and J by 5 bases, and 10 bases separated the two germline ends. For the CDR3, the DNA is TGCGCCAGCAGCTTGATGACTAACCACGAGCAGTACTTC. This translates into CASSLMTNHEQYF.

The chain links TRBV7-9 to TRBJ1-1; D possibly corresponds to TRBD1 (6 bases). This CDR3 spans 19 amino acids. Trimming stripped 1 base from V and 0 bases from J, with 21 bases between. In germline, CDR1 is SEHNR, CDR2 FQNEAQ (reference sequence). The DNA for the CDR3 is TGTGCCAGCAGCTTAGTGAAGATGAACAGGGCCCAGATGAACACTGAAGCTTTCTTT. The encoded protein is CASSLVKMNRAQMNTEAFF.

This clone has only one observation. The CDR3 DNA follows: TGTGCCACCAGCAGAGCTGGCAGTAACTATGGCTACACCTTC. Protein sequence: CATSRAGSNYGYTF. This rearrangement joins TRBV15 to TRBJ1-2; D gene unclear. The CDR3 has 14 residues. Trimming took off 1 base at V and 1 base at J, with 7 bases between the two ends. Germline V CDR1 and CDR2: LNHNV, YYDKDF (reference sequence).

The genes are TRBV28 and TRBJ1-2; D not resolved. CDR3 length: 12 amino acids. Germline V gives CDR1 MDHEN, CDR2 SYDVKM. V shed 7 bases and J shed 8 bases, with 14 bases lying between them. CDR3 loop: CASTSIPGGYTF. CDR3 nucleotides: TGTGCCAGCACCTCGATTCCAGGAGGCTACACCTTC.

The chain is built from TRBV11-2 and TRBJ1-4; tentatively, D is TRBD1 (5 bases). The length of the CDR3 is 15 residues. From germline, CDR1 is SGHAT and CDR2 FQNNGV. The V gene lost 5 bases and the J gene lost 8 bases, with 18 bases spanning the gap. CDR3 protein: CASSPMSTSGEKLFF. CDR3 nucleotide sequence: TGTGCCAGCAGCCCCATGTCCACATCAGGGGAAAAACTGTTTTTT.

The CDR3 DNA reads as TGTGCCAGCTCACCAGGCGATTACAGGGCGGCTTTCTTT. This sequence encodes CASSPGDYRAAFF. J is TRBJ1-1 and V is TRBV18, with D maybe TRBD1 (6 bases). The V gene's germline CDR1 is KGHSH and CDR2 LQKENI. The V gene lost 2 bases and the J gene lost 11 bases, with 15 bases spanning the gap. CDR3 length equals 13 residues. The variable domain in full, completed from reference TRBV18 and TRBJ1-1, reads NAGVMQNPRHLVRRRGQEARLRCSPMKGHSHVYWYRQLPEEGLKFMVYLQKENIIDESGMPKERFSAEFPKEGPSILRIQQVVRGDSAAYFCASSPGDYRAAFFGQGTRLTVV.

This clone is a singleton in its sample. This sequence joins TRBV7-8 and TRBJ1-5, with 12 nucleotides matching TRBD1. After removal of 5 bases from V and 0 bases from J, the junction contained 8 bases not matched to a gene. CDR3 length: 18 amino acids. Germline-derived CDR1 and CDR2 are SGHVS and FQNEAQ. CDR3 in DNA: TGTGCCAGCAGCCCGGGGACAGGGGGCCCTTATAGCAATCAGCCCCAGCATTTT. Its protein is CASSPGTGGPYSNQPQHF.

This clone has just one count. The genes are TRBV4-2 and TRBJ2-3; D is undetermined. Germline values: CDR1 LGHNA, CDR2 YNFKEQ. The CDR3 totals 14 residues. Trimming stripped 0 bases from V and 2 bases from J, with 6 bases between. The DNA for the CDR3 is TGTGCCAGCAGCCAAGACCTACTCACAGATACGCAGTATTTT. Its translation is CASSQDLLTDTQYF.

The chain uses TRBV7-2 and TRBJ1-2; D ambiguous. The CDR3 sequence is 13 residues long. The V gene lost 6 bases and the J gene lost 6 bases, with 14 bases spanning the gap. Looked up from germline, CDR1 is SGHTA and CDR2 is FQGNSA. The CDR3 sequence is CASRSLSGDGYTF. The CDR3 DNA reads TGTGCCAGCAGATCGCTGTCCGGGGATGGCTACACCTTC.

The V call is TRBV11-3, the J call TRBJ2-5, with D possibly being TRBD1 (5 bases). The CDR3 spans 13 residues. V was clipped by 5 bases and J by 3 bases, with 10 bases between them. Germline CDR1 and CDR2: SGHNT and YENEEA. CDR3 nucleotides: TGTGCCAGCAGCCTCTTAGGGGAAGAGACCCAGTACTTC. This translates into CASSLLGEETQYF.

The sample holds one count of this clone. In nucleotides, the CDR3 is TGTGCCAGCAGCGGCCAGGGGGCTGCCTACAATGAGCAGTTCTTC. This gives the protein CASSGQGAAYNEQFF. The genes are TRBV9 and TRBJ2-1; 8 bases align to TRBD1. J gave up 2 bases and V 3 bases, and 4 bases lay outside the gene matches. Per germline, CDR1 SGDLS and CDR2 YYNGEE. The CDR3 extends over 15 amino acids.

The gene calls are TRBV4-1 and TRBJ2-2; TRBD1 is a possible D gene (5 bases). V lost 1 base to trimming and J lost 5 bases, with 11 bases between them. The CDR3 totals 15 residues. Germline V gene lookup returns CDR1 MGHRA and CDR2 YSYEKL. This CDR3 is CASSQAQGRTGELFF. DNA of the CDR3: TGCGCCAGCAGCCAAGCGCAGGGTCGGACCGGGGAGCTGTTTTTT.

CDR3 coding DNA: TGTGCCAGCAGCACCAGGGTCGCAGGGGGCTTGAACAATGAGCAGTTCTTC. Protein: CASSTRVAGGLNNEQFF. V and J are TRBV14 and TRBJ2-1, with 8 bases that match TRBD1. The CDR3 is 17 amino acids. V lost 5 bases to trimming and J lost 5 bases; unmatched junction nucleotides: 14. Germline V gene sequence: CDR1 SGHDN, CDR2 FVKESK.